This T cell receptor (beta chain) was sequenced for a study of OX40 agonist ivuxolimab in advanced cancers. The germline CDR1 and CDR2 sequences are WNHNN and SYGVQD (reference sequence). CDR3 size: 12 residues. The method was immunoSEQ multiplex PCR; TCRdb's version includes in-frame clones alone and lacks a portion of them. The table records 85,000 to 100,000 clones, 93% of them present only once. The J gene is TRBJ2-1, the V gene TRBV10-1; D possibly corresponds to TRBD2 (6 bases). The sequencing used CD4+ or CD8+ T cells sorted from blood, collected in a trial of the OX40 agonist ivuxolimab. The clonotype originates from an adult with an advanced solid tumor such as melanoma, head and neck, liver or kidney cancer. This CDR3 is CDERANSNEQFF. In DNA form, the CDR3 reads TGCGACGAGCGGGCCAATAGCAATGAGCAGTTCTTC.